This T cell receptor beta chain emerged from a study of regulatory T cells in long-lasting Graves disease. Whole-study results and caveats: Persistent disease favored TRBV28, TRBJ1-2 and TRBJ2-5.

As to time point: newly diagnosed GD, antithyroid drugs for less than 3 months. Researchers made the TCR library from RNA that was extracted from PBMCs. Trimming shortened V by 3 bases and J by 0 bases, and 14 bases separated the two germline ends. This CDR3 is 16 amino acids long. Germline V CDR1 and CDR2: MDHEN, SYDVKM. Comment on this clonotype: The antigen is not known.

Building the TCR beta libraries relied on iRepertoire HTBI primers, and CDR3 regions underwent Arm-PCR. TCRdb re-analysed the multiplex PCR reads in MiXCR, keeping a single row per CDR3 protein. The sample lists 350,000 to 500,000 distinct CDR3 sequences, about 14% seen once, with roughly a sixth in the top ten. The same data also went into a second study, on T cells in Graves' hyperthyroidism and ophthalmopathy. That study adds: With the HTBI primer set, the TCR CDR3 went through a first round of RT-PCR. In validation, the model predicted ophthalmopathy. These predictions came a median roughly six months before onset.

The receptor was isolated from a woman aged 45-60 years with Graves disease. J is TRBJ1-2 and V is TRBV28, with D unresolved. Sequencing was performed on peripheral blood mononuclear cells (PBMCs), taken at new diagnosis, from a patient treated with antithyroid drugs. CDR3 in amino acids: CASSFEGLPSNYGYTF. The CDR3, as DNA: TGTGCCAGCAGTTTCGAGGGCCTGCCCTCTAACTATGGCTACACCTTC.